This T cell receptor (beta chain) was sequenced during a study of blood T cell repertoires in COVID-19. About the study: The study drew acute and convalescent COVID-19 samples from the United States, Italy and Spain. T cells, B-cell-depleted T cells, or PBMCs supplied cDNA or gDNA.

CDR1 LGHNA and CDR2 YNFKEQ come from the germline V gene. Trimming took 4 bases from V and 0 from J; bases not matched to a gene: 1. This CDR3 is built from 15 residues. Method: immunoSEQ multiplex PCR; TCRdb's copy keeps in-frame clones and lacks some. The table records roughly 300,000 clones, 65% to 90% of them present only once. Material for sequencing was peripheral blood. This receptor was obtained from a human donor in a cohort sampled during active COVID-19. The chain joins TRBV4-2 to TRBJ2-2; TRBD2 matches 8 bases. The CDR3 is CASSPTSANTGELFF. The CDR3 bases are TGTGCCAGCAGCCCGACTAGCGCGAACACCGGGGAGCTGTTTTTT.